The table lists the clone carrying this T cell receptor beta chain with a count of one. Its antigen is undetermined. The trim removed 6 bases at V and 5 bases at J, leaving 11 bases unmatched. The CDR3 has 14 amino acids. Germline assignment: CDR1 DFQATT and CDR2 SNEGSKA (reference sequence). General study findings and limits: In terms of TCR gene usage, tumor memory CD4+ T cells clustered together with blood and lymph node memory CD4+ cells, as well as with lymph node naive CD4+ cells.

Constant-region reverse primers amplified full-length variable regions, followed by semi-nested Nested Universal Primer A PCR. TCRdb re-called the 5' RACE reads with MiXCR, one entry per CDR3 protein. In the table there are about 5,400 distinct CDR3 sequences, about 50% of which are singletons. Sample: memory CD4+ T cells sorted from blood. Subset reported: memory CD4+ T cells, CD4+CD45RO+CD25-. The rearrangement uses TRBV20-1 and TRBJ2-7, with TRBD1 identical over 9 bases. The clonotype was recovered from a female donor with breast cancer. CDR3 amino acids: CSANTPGQGNEQYF. In nucleotides, the CDR3 is TGCAGTGCAAATACACCGGGACAGGGAAACGAGCAGTACTTC.